The 23 T cell receptor beta chains below all came from one sample that was sequenced in a study of blood T cell repertoires in COVID-19. TCRdb keeps only in-frame clones here, not all; method: immunoSEQ multiplex PCR. The sample carries roughly 200,000 clones, around 80% recorded once. The source material was peripheral blood. The receptors shown here come from an elderly woman with COVID-19, enrolled during active disease.

The chain couples TRBV29-1 to TRBJ1-3; 7 bases align to TRBD1. The V gene's germline CDR1 is SQVTM and CDR2 ANQGSEA. With V trimmed by 6 bases and J by 2 bases, 4 bases remained unmatched. The CDR3 spans 13 residues. The CDR3 DNA reads TGCAGCGTCCTGACAGGGCCTGGAAACACCATATATTTT. Translating it yields CSVLTGPGNTIYF.

The chain is built from TRBV6-2 or TRBV6-3 and TRBJ1-5, with TRBD1 matching over 8 bases. CDR3 length equals 14 residues. The V segment lost 4 bases and the J segment 8 bases; nucleotides outside the gene matches: 7. The germline V gene encodes CDR1 MNHEY and CDR2 SVGEGT. The CDR3 DNA follows: TGTGCCAGCAGTTCTGGGACAGGCGCCGAGCCCCAGCATTTT. Encoded protein: CASSSGTGAEPQHF.

This clone was seen a single time. CDR3 bases: TGTGCCAGCAGCCGAGGGACAGGGGAGAGGGGATCTGGAAACACCATATATTTT. This gives the protein CASSRGTGERGSGNTIYF. The V call is TRBV3-1 (or the pseudogene TRBV3-2), the J call TRBJ1-3, with 10 positions matching TRBD1. The junction had 10 bases not matched to a gene; V was cut back by 4 bases and J by 1 base. Per the germline V gene, CDR1 is LGHDT and CDR2 is YNNKEL (reference sequence). This CDR3 is 18 amino acids long.

This sequence joins TRBV5-8 and TRBJ1-6; 7 bases align to TRBD1. This CDR3 has 14 residues. V lost 0 bases and J lost 12; bases outside the gene matches: 6. Germline V gives CDR1 SGHTS, CDR2 YDEGEE. CDR3: CASSLDAGGGPLHF. CDR3 sequence (DNA): TGTGCCAGCAGCTTGGACGCAGGGGGAGGACCCCTCCACTTT.

The chain has TRBV11-2 and TRBJ1-1, with D perhaps matching TRBD1 (6 bases). Trimming left V 5 bases short and J 3 bases short, with 19 bases between. This CDR3 is 16 amino acids long. The germline V gene encodes CDR1 SGHAT and CDR2 FQNNGV. CDR3 in amino acids: CASSPTGRGMYTEAFF. DNA of the CDR3: TGTGCCAGCAGCCCTACGGGGAGGGGGATGTACACTGAAGCTTTCTTT.

This sequence joins TRBV2 and TRBJ1-5; 9 nucleotides agree with TRBD1. The length of the CDR3 is 14 residues. V shed 6 bases and J 7 bases; nucleotides not matched to a gene: 7. Germline lookup yields CDR1 SNHLY and CDR2 FYNNEI. This CDR3 is CASSGQGTGQPQHF. CDR3 coding DNA: TGTGCCAGCAGCGGACAGGGGACGGGGCAGCCCCAGCATTTT.

V usage is TRBV6-5 and J usage is TRBJ2-5; possible D gene TRBD1, 6 bases. Per the germline V gene, CDR1 is MNHEY and CDR2 is SVGAGI. V dropped 2 bases and J dropped 12 bases, with 16 bases sitting between them. CDR3 length: 13 amino acids. The CDR3 DNA follows: TGTGCCAGCAGTTACGGGGCAGGGGCAGGGGAGTACTTC. Translated, it gives CASSYGAGAGEYF.

There are a few counts of this clone. This rearrangement joins TRBV4-1 to TRBJ2-3, with 8 bases aligning to TRBD1. Germline-derived CDR1 and CDR2 are MGHRA and YSYEKL. The trim removed 4 bases at V and 4 bases at J, leaving 4 bases unmatched. CDR3 length: 14 residues. CDR3 nucleotides: TGCGCCAGCAGCCCGGCGGACAGGGCAGATACGCAGTATTTT. As protein: CASSPADRADTQYF.

The chain employs TRBV10-2 and TRBJ2-3; the match to TRBD2 covers 7 bases. This CDR3 has 15 amino acids. Unmatched junction bases numbered 6, after V lost 6 bases and J lost 0 bases. Germline V lookup: CDR1 WSHSY, CDR2 SAAADI. CDR3 sequence: CASSPASGSTDTQYF. The CDR3 DNA sequence: TGCGCCAGCAGCCCCGCTAGCGGTAGCACAGATACGCAGTATTTT.

This clone came up once. CDR3 nucleotides: TGTGCCAGCGACAGTGCTAATGAAAAACTGTTTTTT. Its protein is CASDSANEKLFF. The chain uses TRBV28 and TRBJ1-4; D might be TRBD1 (5 bases). V lost 8 bases and J lost 3, with 7 bases in between. The CDR3 length is 12 residues. Per germline, CDR1 MDHEN and CDR2 SYDVKM.

The rearrangement joins TRBV7-2 to TRBJ2-7; D possibly corresponds to TRBD1 (5 bases). The ends were cut back, 2 bases at V and 7 bases at J, with 15 bases in the middle. The CDR3 is 14 residues long. Germline values: CDR1 SGHTA, CDR2 FQGNSA. The CDR3 reads CASSLQGRSPEQYF. DNA of the CDR3: TGTGCCAGCAGCTTACAGGGTAGATCCCCGGAGCAGTACTTC.

This rearrangement joins TRBV4-1 to TRBJ1-2; 7 bases agree with TRBD1. Per germline, CDR1 MGHRA and CDR2 YSYEKL. V dropped 4 bases and J dropped 2; count of bases not matched to a gene: 4. The CDR3 covers 14 residues. The CDR3 nucleotides read TGCGCCAGCAGCCCTCAGGGACAGAACTATGGCTACACCTTC. This encodes CASSPQGQNYGYTF.

The chain employs TRBV24-1 and TRBJ1-2; D gene ambiguous. The germline V and J ends were trimmed by 2 bases and 0 bases, with 15 bases remaining between them. Germline CDR1 reads KGHDR; CDR2 reads SFDVKD. This CDR3 comprises 17 residues. CDR3: CATSDWFKALANYGYTF. For the CDR3, the DNA is TGTGCCACCAGTGATTGGTTCAAGGCTCTAGCTAACTATGGCTACACCTTC.

The chain joins TRBV6-5 to TRBJ2-7; no clear D. Trimming left V 3 bases short and J 4 bases short, with 10 bases between. Germline V gene lookup returns CDR1 MNHEY and CDR2 SVGAGI. The CDR3 runs to 13 residues. Here the CDR3 DNA reads TGTGCCAGCAGTTATATGATCGCGTACGAGCAGTACTTC. Translating it yields CASSYMIAYEQYF.

The chain links TRBV6-6 to TRBJ1-2; D may be TRBD1 (5 bases). V was shortened by 4 bases and J by 6 bases, with 9 bases between the two germline ends. The germline CDR1 and CDR2 sequences are MNHNY and SVGAGI (reference sequence). The CDR3 is 12 residues long. CDR3 sequence (DNA): TGTGCCAGCAGTTCTCTAGGGGATGGCTACACCTTC. This codes for CASSSLGDGYTF.

The gene calls are TRBV11-1 and TRBJ1-1; 8 nucleotides align to TRBD1. Germline V gene sequence: CDR1 SGHAT, CDR2 FQDESV (reference sequence). The CDR3 covers 14 residues. The J segment lost 5 bases and the V segment lost 2 bases, leaving 4 bases of the junction unmatched. CDR3 residues: CASSLWQGATEAFF. The DNA of the CDR3 is TGTGCCAGCAGCTTATGGCAGGGGGCGACTGAAGCTTTCTTT.

V and J are TRBV7-2 and TRBJ1-2, with D maybe TRBD1 (6 bases). With 5 bases removed from V and 3 bases from J, the gap between germline ends came to 13 bases. The germline V gene encodes CDR1 SGHTA and CDR2 FQGNSA. CDR3 size: 14 residues. DNA of the CDR3: TGTGCCAGCAGCCGGCGACAGGTCGACTATGGCTACACCTTC. Its translation: CASSRRQVDYGYTF.

This chain connects TRBV5-1 to TRBJ1-1; the match to TRBD1 covers 10 bases. Germline CDR1 is SGHRS and CDR2 is YFSETQ. Unmatched junction bases numbered 9, after V lost 4 bases and J lost 3 bases. The CDR3 sequence is 16 residues long. This CDR3 reads CASSPGTGVVDTEAFF. CDR3 bases: TGCGCCAGCAGCCCCGGGACAGGGGTTGTCGACACTGAAGCTTTCTTT.

The gene calls are TRBV7-2 and TRBJ1-6; 9 nucleotides line up with TRBD1. After removal of 1 base from V and 10 bases from J, the junction contained 8 bases not matched to a gene. There are 16 residues in the CDR3. Germline CDR1 is SGHTA and CDR2 is FQGNSA. The CDR3 DNA sequence: TGTGCCAGCAGCTTAGAGGGACAGGGTATAGGGTCACCCCTCCACTTT. Its protein product is CASSLEGQGIGSPLHF.

The chain employs TRBV18 and TRBJ2-1; the D is unclear. This CDR3 contains 15 residues. Looked up from germline, CDR1 is KGHSH and CDR2 is LQKENI. Trimming took off 6 bases at V and 5 bases at J, with 17 bases between the two ends. CDR3 sequence reads: CASSTAVGVHNEQFF. The CDR3 nucleotides are TGTGCCAGCTCGACCGCGGTTGGAGTCCACAATGAGCAGTTCTTC.

The CDR3 sequence is CASKRGGADTGELFF. CDR3 DNA sequence: TGTGCCAGCAAAAGAGGGGGCGCAGACACCGGGGAGCTGTTTTTT. The V call is TRBV2, the J call TRBJ2-2; TRBD1 matches 7 bases. V lost 7 bases and J lost 3; bases outside the gene matches: 8. CDR1 is SNHLY and CDR2 is FYNNEI in the germline V gene. This CDR3 is built from 15 residues.

The chain has TRBV6-6 and TRBJ2-4, with 10 positions matching TRBD1. The CDR3 sequence is 20 residues long. Germline-derived CDR1 and CDR2 are MNHNY and SVGAGI (reference sequence). Trimming took 6 bases from V and 6 from J; bases not matched to a gene: 23. CDR3 nucleotide sequence: TGTGCCAGCAGCCATTCTCCCCCCTTTCGACAGGGGGCATTAGGAAACATTCAGTACTTC. Translating it yields CASSHSPPFRQGALGNIQYF.

The chain combines TRBV5-6 with TRBJ1-5, with TRBD1 matching 11 bases. The germline CDR1 and CDR2 sequences are SGHDT and YYEEEE. The J segment lost 2 bases and the V segment lost 0 bases, leaving 4 bases of the junction unmatched. The length of the CDR3 is 17 residues. CDR3 residues: CASSLGTGGMGNQPQHF. In DNA, the CDR3 is TGTGCCAGCAGCTTGGGGACAGGGGGCATGGGCAATCAGCCCCAGCATTTT.